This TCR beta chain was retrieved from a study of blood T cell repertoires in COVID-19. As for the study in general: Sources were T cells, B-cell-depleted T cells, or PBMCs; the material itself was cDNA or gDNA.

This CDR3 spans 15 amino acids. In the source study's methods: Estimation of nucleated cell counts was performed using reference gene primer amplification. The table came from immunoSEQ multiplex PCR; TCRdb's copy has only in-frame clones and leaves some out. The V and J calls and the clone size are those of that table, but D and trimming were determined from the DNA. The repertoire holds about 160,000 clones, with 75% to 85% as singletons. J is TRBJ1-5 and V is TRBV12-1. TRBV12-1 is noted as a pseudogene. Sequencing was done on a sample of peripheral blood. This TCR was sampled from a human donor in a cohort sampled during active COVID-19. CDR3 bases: TGTGCCAGCAGCTTTGGAGGGAACCACAATCAGCCCCAGCATTTT. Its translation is CASSFGGNHNQPQHF.